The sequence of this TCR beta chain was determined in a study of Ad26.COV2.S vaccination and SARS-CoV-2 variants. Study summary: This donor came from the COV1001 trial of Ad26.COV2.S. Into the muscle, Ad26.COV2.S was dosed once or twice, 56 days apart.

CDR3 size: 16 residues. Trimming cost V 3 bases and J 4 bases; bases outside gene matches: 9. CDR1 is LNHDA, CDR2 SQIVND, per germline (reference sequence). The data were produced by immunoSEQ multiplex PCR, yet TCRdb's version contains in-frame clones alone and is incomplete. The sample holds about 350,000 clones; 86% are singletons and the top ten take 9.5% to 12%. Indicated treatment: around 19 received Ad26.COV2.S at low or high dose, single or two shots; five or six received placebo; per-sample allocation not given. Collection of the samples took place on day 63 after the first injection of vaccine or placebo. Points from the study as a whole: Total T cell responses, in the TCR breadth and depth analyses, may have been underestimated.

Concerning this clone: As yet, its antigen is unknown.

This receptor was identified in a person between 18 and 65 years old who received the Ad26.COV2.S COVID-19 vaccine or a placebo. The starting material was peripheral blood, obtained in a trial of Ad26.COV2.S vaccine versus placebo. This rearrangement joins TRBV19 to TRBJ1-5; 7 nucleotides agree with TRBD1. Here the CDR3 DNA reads TGTGCCAGTAGTATCGGCAGGGGGTTAGGGAATCAGCCCCAGCATTTT. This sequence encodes CASSIGRGLGNQPQHF.